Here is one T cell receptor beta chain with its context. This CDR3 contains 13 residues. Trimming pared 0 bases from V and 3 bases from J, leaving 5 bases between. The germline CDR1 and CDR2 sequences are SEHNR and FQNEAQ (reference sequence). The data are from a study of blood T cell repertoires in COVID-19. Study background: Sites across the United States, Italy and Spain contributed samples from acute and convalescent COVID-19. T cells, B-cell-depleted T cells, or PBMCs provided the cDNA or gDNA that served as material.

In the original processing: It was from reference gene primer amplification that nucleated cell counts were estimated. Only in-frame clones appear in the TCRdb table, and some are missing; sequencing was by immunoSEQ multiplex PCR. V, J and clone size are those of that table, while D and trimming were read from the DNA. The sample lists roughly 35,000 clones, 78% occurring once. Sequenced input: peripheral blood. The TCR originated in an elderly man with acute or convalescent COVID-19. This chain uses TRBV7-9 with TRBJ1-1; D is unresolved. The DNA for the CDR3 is TGTGCCAGCAGCTTAGCCGGGGACACTGAAGCTTTCTTT. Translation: CASSLAGDTEAFF.